The T cell receptor (beta chain) under discussion was sequenced for a study of cytomegalovirus exposure and HLA in healthy donors. The study's findings and limits: Clonal expansion was found to be greater in HLA-associated TCR beta chains than in equally common others in a later analysis.

The V gene lost 3 bases and the J gene lost 0 bases, with 13 bases spanning the gap. Germline V gives CDR1 SGDLS, CDR2 YYNGEE. CDR3 length equals 16 residues. With 60 Vbeta and 13 Jbeta primers, the PCR was carried out. The repertoire was sequenced with immunoSEQ multiplex PCR; TCRdb's copy has only in-frame clones and lacks some. The repertoire includes some 170,000 clones, nearly 80% of them detected once, and just under 6.5% sits in the top ten. Turning to this clone: As yet, its antigen is unknown.

The sequence was obtained from a man aged 40-49 years in good health and CMV-seropositive. V is TRBV9 and J is TRBJ2-1; D call uncertain. The sample was PBMCs. CDR3 bases: TGTGCCAGCAGCGCCCGAGGTCAGAGCTCCTACAATGAGCAGTTCTTC. Its protein is CASSARGQSSYNEQFF.